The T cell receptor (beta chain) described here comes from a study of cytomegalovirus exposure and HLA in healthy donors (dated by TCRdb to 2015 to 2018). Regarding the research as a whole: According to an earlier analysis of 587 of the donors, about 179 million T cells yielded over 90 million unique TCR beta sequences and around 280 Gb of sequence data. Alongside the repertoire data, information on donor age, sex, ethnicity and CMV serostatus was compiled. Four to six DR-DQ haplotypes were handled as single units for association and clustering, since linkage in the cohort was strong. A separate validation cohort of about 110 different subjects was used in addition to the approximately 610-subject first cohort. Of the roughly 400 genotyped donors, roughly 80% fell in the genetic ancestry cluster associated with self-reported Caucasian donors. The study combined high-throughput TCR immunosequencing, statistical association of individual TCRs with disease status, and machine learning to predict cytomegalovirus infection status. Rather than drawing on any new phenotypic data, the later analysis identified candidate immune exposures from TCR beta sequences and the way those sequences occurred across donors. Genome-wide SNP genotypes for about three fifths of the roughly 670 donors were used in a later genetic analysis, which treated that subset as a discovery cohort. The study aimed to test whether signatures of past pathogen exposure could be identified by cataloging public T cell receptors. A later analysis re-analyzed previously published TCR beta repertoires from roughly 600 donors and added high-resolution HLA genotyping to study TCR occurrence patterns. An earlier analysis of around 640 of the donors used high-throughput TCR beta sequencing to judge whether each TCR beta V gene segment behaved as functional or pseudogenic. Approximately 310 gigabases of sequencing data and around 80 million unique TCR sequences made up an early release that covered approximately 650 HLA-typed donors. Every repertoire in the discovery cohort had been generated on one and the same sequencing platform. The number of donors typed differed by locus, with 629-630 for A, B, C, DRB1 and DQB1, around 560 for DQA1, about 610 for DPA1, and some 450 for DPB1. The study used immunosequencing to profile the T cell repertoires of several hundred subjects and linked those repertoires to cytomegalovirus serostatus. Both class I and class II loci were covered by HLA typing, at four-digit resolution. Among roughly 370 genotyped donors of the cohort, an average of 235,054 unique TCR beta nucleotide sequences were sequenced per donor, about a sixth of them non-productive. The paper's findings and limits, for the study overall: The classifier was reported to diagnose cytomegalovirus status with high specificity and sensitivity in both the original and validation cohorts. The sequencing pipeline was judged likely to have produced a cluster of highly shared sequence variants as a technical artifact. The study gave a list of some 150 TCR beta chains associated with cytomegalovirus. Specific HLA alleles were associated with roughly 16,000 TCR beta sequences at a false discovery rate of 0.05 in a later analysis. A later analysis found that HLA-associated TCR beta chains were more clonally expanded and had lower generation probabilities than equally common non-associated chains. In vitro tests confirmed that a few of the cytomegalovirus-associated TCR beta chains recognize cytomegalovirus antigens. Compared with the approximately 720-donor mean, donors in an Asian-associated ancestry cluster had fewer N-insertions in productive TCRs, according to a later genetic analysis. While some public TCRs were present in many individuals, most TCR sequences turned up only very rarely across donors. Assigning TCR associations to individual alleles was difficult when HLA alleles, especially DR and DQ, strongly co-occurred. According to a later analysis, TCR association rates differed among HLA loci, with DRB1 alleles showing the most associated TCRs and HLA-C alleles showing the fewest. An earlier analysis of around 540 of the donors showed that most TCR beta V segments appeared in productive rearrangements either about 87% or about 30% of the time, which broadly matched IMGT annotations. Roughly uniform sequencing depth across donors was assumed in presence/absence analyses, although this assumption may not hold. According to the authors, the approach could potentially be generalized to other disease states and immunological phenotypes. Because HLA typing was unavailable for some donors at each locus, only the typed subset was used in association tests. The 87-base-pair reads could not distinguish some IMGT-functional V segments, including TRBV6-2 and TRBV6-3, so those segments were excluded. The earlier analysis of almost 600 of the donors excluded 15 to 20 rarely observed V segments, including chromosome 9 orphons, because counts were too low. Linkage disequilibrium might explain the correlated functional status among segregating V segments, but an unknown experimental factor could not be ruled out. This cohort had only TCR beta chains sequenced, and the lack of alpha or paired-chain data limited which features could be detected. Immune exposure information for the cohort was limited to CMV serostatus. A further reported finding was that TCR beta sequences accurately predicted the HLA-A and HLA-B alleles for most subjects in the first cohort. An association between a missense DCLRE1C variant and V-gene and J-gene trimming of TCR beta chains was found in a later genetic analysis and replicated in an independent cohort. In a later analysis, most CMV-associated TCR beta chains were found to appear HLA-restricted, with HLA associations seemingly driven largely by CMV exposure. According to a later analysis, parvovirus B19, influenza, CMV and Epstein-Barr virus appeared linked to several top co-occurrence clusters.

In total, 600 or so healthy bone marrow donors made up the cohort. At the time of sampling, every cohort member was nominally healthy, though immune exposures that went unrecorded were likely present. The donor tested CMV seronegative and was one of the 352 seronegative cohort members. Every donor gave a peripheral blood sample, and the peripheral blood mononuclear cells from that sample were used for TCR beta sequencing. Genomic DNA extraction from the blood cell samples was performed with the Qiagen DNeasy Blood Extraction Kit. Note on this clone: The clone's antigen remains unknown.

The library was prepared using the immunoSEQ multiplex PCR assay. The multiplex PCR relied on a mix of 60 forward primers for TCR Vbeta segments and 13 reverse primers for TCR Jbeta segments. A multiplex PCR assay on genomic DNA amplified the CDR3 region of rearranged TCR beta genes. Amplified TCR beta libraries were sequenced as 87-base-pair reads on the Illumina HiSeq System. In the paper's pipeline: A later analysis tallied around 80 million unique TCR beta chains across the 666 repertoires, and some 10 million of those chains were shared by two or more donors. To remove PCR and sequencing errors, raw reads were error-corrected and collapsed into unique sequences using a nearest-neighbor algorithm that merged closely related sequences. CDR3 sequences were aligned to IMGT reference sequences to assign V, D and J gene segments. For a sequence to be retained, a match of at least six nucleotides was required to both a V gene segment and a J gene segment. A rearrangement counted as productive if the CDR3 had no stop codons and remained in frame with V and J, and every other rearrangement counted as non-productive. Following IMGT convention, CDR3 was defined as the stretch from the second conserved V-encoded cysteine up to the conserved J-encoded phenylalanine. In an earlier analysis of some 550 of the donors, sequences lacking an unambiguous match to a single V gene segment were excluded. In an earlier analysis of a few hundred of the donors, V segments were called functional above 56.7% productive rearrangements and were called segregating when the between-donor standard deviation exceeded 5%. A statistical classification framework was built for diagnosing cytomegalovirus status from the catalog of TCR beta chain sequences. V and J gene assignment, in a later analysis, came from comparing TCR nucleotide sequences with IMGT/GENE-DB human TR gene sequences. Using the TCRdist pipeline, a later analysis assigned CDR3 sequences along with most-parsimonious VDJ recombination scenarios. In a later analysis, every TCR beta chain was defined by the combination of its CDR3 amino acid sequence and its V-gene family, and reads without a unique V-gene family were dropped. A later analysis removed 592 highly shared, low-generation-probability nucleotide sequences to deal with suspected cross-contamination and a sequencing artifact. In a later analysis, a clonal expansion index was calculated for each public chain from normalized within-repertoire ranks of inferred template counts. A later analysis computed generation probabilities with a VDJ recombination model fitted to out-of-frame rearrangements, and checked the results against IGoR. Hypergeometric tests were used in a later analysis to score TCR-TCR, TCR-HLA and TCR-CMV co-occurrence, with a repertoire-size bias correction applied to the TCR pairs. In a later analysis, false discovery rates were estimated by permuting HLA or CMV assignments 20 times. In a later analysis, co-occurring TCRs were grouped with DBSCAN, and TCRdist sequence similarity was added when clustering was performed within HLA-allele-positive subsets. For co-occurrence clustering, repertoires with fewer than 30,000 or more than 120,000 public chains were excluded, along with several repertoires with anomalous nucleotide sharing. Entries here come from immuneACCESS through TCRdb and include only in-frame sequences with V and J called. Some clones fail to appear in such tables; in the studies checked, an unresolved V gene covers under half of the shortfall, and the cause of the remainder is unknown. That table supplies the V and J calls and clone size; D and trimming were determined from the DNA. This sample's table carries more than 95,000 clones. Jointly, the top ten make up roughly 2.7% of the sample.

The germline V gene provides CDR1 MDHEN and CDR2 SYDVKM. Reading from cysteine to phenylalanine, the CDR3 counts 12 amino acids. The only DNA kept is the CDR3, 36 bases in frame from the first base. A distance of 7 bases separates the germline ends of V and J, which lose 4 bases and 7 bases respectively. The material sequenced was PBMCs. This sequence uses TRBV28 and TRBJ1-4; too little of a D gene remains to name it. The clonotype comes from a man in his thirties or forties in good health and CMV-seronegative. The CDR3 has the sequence CASSSQVEKLFF. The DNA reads TGTGCCAGCAGTTCGCAGGTTGAAAAACTGTTTTTT.